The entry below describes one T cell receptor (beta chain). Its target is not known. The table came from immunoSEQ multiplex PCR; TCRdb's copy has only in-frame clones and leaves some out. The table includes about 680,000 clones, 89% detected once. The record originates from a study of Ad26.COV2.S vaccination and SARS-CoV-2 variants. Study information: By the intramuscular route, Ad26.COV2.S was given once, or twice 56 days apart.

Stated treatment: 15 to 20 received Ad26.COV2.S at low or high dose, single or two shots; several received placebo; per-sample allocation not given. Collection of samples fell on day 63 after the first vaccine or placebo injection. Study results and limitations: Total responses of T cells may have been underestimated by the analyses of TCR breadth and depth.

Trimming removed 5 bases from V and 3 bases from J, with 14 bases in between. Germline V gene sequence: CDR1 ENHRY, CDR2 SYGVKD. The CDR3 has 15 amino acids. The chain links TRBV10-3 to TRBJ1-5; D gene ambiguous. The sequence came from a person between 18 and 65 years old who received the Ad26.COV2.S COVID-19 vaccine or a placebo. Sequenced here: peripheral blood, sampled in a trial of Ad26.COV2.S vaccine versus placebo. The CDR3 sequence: CAISPDDLANQPQHF. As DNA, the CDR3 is TGTGCCATCAGTCCGGACGACCTGGCCAATCAGCCCCAGCATTTT.